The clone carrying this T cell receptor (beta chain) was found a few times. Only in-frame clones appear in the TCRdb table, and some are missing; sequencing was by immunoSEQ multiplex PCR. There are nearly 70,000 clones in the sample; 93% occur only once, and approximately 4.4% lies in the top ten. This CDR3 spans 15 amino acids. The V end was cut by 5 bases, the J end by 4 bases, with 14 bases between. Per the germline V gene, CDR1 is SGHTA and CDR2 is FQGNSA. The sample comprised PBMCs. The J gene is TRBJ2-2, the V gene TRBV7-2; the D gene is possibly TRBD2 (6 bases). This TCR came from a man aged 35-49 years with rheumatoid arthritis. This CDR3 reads CASSPLAGSTGELFF. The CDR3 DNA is TGTGCCAGCAGCCCCCTTGCGGGAAGCACCGGGGAGCTGTTTTTT. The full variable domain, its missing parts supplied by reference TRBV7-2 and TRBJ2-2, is GAGVSQSPSNKVTEKGKDVELRCDPISGHTALYWYRQSLGQGLEFLIYFQGNSAPDKSGLPSDRFSAERTGGSVSTLTIQRTQQEDSAVYLCASSPLAGSTGELFFGEGSRLTVL.